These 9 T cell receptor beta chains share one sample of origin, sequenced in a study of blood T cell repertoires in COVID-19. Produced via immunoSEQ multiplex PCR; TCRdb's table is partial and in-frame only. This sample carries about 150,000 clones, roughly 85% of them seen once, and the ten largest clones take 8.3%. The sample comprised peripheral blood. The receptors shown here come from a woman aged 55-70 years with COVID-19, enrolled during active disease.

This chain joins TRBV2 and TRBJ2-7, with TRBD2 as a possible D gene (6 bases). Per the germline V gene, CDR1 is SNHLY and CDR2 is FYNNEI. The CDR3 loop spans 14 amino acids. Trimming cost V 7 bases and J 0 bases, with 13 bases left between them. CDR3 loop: CASTGGVSSYEQYF. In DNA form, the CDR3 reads TGTGCCAGCACGGGCGGGGTAAGCTCCTACGAGCAGTACTTC.

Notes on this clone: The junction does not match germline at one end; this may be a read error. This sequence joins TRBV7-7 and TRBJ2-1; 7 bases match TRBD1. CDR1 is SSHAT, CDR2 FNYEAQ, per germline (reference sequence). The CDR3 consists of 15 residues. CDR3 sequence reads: CASSLSDREGNEQFF. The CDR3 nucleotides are TGTGCTAGCAGTCTTAGCGACAGGGAAGGCAATGAGCAGTTCTTC.

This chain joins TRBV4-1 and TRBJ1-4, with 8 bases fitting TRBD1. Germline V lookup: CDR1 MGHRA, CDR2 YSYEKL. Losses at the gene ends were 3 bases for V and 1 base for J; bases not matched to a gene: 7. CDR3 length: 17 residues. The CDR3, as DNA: TGCGCCAGCAGCCAGATGACCGGGACAGGAACTAATGAAAAACTGTTTTTT. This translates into CASSQMTGTGTNEKLFF.

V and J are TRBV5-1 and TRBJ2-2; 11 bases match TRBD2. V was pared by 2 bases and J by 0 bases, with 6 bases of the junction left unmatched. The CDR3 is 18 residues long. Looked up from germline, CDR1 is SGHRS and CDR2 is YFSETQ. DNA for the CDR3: TGCGCCAGCAGCTTAACTAGCGGGAGTTGGGCGAACACCGGGGAGCTGTTTTTT. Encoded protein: CASSLTSGSWANTGELFF.

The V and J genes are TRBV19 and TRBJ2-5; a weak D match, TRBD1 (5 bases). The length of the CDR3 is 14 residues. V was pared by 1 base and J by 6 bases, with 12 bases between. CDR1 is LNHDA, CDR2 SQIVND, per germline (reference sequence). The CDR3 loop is CASSIGQTVKTQYF. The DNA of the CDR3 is TGTGCCAGTAGTATAGGACAGACGGTAAAGACCCAGTACTTC. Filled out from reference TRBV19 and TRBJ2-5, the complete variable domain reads DGGITQSPKYLFRKEGQNVTLSCEQNLNHDAMYWYRQDPGQGLRLIYYSQIVNDFQKGDIAEGYSVSREKKESFPLTVTSAQKNPTAFYLCASSIGQTVKTQYFGPGTRLLVL.

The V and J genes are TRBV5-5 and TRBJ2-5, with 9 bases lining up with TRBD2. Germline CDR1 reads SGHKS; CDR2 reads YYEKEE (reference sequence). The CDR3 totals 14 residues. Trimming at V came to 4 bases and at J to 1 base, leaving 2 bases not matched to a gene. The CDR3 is CASSVTSGQETQYF. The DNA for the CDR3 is TGTGCCAGCAGCGTGACTAGCGGCCAAGAGACCCAGTACTTC. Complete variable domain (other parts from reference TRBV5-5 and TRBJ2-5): DAGVTQSPTHLIKTRGQQVTLRCSPISGHKSVSWYQQVLGQGPQFIFQYYEKEERGRGNFPDRFSARQFPNYSSELNVNALLLGDSALYLCASSVTSGQETQYFGPGTRLLVL.

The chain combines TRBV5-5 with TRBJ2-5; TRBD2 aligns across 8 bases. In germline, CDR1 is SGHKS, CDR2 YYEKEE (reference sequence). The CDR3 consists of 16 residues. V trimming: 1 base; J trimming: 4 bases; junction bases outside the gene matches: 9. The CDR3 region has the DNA TGTGCCAGCAGCTTGACCGGGCCGGGGGGGCGAGAGACCCAGTACTTC. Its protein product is CASSLTGPGGRETQYF.

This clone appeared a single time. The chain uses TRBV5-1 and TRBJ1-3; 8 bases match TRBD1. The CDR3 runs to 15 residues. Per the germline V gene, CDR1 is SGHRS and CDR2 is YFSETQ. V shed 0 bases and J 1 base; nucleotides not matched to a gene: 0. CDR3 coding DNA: TGCGCCAGCAGCTTGGGGACAGGGTCTGGAAACACCATATATTTT. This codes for CASSLGTGSGNTIYF.

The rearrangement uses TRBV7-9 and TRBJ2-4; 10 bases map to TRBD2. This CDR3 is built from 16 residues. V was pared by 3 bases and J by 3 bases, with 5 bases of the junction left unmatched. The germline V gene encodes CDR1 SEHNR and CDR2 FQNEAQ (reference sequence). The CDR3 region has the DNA TGTGCCAGCAGCTTTAGCGGGGGGCGAGGCAAAAACATTCAGTACTTC. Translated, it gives CASSFSGGRGKNIQYF.